A selection of T cell receptor beta chains follows, all from one sample in a study of T cell responses to AZD1222 COVID-19 vaccine. TCRdb keeps only in-frame clones here, not all; method: immunoSEQ multiplex PCR. Among roughly 140,000 clones, about 92% were seen once, and the ten largest hold 1.5% to 2%. The sequencing used peripheral blood, collected on day 0 of AZD1222 vaccination. These receptors originate from an adult in good health. Each CDR3 is given with its conserved first and last residue. The D gene is left open where the match is weak. Clone size is given for some rows only: seen once, a few or many times, or a class if the clone is expanded.

TRBJ1-1	TRBV23-1	-	-	TGCGCCAGCAGTCAATCTGCGGGGAAGAACACTGAAGCTTTCTTT	CASSQSAGKNTEAFF
TRBJ2-5	TRBV11-2	-	-	TGTGCCAGCAGCTTAGAGGGGGGTTCGGAGACCCAGTACTTC	CASSLEGGSETQYF
TRBJ2-7	TRBV7-2	-	-	TGTGCCAGCAGCACTGGACGGATACTCTCCTACGAGCAGTACTTC	CASSTGRILSYEQYF
TRBJ1-6	TRBV11-2	-	-	TGTGCCAGCACCTCTTTATTAGACGGTCCCAATTCACCCCTCCACTTT	CASTSLLDGPNSPLHF
TRBJ2-1	TRBV27	TRBD1	-	TGTGCCAGCAGTTTCACAGGGGGACAGGACAATGAGCAGTTCTTC	CASSFTGGQDNEQFF
TRBJ1-2	TRBV7-9	-	-	TGTGCCAGCAGCTTAGCCGGGTCGGGCTATGGCTACACCTTC	CASSLAGSGYGYTF
TRBJ2-7	TRBV6-5	-	-	TGTGCCAGCAGGCGGGGAACCTACGAGCAGTACTTC	CASRRGTYEQYF
TRBJ2-5	TRBV7-3	-	-	TGTGCCAGCAGCTTATGGGGAAATGGAGAGACCCAGTACTTC	CASSLWGNGETQYF
TRBJ1-6	TRBV7-3	TRBD1	-	TGTGCCAGCAGCCAAGTTCCCGGGACAGGGTCACCCCTCCACTTT	CASSQVPGTGSPLHF
TRBJ2-1	TRBV18	TRBD2	-	TGTGCCAGCTCACCCCCGGGACTAGCGGGGGGAGGCTACAATGAGCAGTTCTTC	CASSPPGLAGGGYNEQFF
TRBJ2-3	TRBV11-2	TRBD1	-	TGTGCCAGCAGCTTACCACAGGGGAATAGGCAGTATTTT	CASSLPQGNRQYF
TRBJ2-6	TRBV9	-	-	TGTGCCAGCAGCCTGGACTCTGGGGCCAACGTCCTGACTTTC	CASSLDSGANVLTF
TRBJ1-4	TRBV7-8	-	-	TGTGCCAGCAGGCCCCGGGGAGCAACTAATGAAAAACTGTTTTTT	CASRPRGATNEKLFF
TRBJ2-1	TRBV11-2	-	-	TGTGCCAGCAGCCTACAGGGCTACAATGAGCAGTTCTTC	CASSLQGYNEQFF
TRBJ1-3	TRBV9	-	-	TGTGCCAGCAGCCCCACCGGCTACACCATATATTTT	CASSPTGYTIYF
TRBJ1-5	TRBV19	-	-	TGTGCCAGTAGTATTCAGGGAGGAGGCAATCAGCCCCAGCATTTT	CASSIQGGGNQPQHF
TRBJ1-2	TRBV15	TRBD1	-	TGTGCCACCAGCAGAGACCAGGGGGTGTATGGCTACACCTTC	CATSRDQGVYGYTF
TRBJ2-2	TRBV12-5	-	once	TGTGCTAGTGGTTCTACTCTTTTAGACACCGGGGAGCTGTTTTTT	CASGSTLLDTGELFF
TRBJ2-7	TRBV7-9	TRBD1	-	TGTGCCAGCAGCTTCGGACAGGGGACCTCCTACGAGCAGTACTTC	CASSFGQGTSYEQYF
TRBJ1-3	TRBV13	TRBD1	-	TGTGCCAGCAGCCCCCGGGACAGGGAAGATAGGAACACCATATATTTT	CASSPRDREDRNTIYF
TRBJ2-1	TRBV6-5	TRBD2	few	TGTGCCAGCAGTTACACGGGACTAGCGGGAAATGATGGGCAGTTCTTC	CASSYTGLAGNDGQFF
TRBJ2-1	TRBV7-2	TRBD1	-	TGTGCCAGCAGCTTTACCCAGGGACAGGACCTCTACAATGAGCAGTTCTTC	CASSFTQGQDLYNEQFF
TRBJ1-2	TRBV3-1/TRBV3-2	-	once	TGTGCCAGCAGCCTCACGGGTAGTGGCTACACCTTC	CASSLTGSGYTF
TRBJ1-4	TRBV19	-	-	TGTGCCAGTAGTCTCTACCCAGGGATGGCTAATGAAAAACTGTTTTTT	CASSLYPGMANEKLFF
TRBJ2-1	TRBV12-3/TRBV12-4	TRBD1	-	TGTGCAACCGGGACAGGGGTAATAGATGAGCAGTTCTTC	CATGTGVIDEQFF
TRBJ1-2	TRBV7-9	-	-	TGTGCCAGCAGCTTGACCTTACCGCGGGACTATGGCTACACCTTC	CASSLTLPRDYGYTF
TRBJ2-5	TRBV5-1	TRBD1	-	TGCGCCAGCCACCCCGGGACAGGGGAAGAGACCCAGTACTTC	CASHPGTGEETQYF
TRBJ1-1	TRBV2	-	-	TGTGCCAGCAAAGTGAACGCCGAAGCTTTCTTT	CASKVNAEAFF
TRBJ1-1	TRBV29-1	TRBD1	-	TGCAGCGCCGAAGGGGGCGCGGGGAACACTGAAGCTTTCTTT	CSAEGGAGNTEAFF
TRBJ2-1	TRBV6-5	TRBD2	-	TGTGCCAGCAGTTACTCGGGACTACAGTTCTTC	CASSYSGLQFF
TRBJ2-7	TRBV6-5	-	-	TGTGCCAGCAGCCTCGGGGCAGCGTTGGACGAGCAGTACTTC	CASSLGAALDEQYF
TRBJ1-6	TRBV2	-	-	TGTGCCAGCAAAGGGGAGGGTTCACCCCTCCACTTT	CASKGEGSPLHF
TRBJ2-7	TRBV2	-	-	TGTGCCAGCAGCCTCCAGGGGGGCGGCGAGCAGTACTTC	CASSLQGGGEQYF
TRBJ1-2	TRBV19	-	-	TGTGCCAGTAGTATCGGCAGCCTAGTAGGGGATGATGGCTACACCTTC	CASSIGSLVGDDGYTF
TRBJ1-3	TRBV7-2	-	-	TGTGCCAGCAGCTTTAGGGACACCATATATTTT	CASSFRDTIYF
TRBJ2-2	TRBV29-1	TRBD2	-	TGCAGCGTTCCAAGCGGGAGCTACACCGGGGAGCTGTTTTTT	CSVPSGSYTGELFF
TRBJ2-2	TRBV9	-	-	TGTGCCAGCAGCGTAACAGGGAATACCGGGGAGCTGTTTTTT	CASSVTGNTGELFF
TRBJ2-1	TRBV7-3	-	-	TGTGCCAGCAGCTCCTCGGACTACAATGAGCAGTTCTTC	CASSSSDYNEQFF
TRBJ2-3	TRBV18	-	-	TGTGCCAGCTCACCAGAGGCGTCTGATACGCAGTATTTT	CASSPEASDTQYF
TRBJ2-1	TRBV3-1/TRBV3-2	-	-	TGTGCCAGCAGCCAAGGTAGATGGGGGGAGCAGTTCTTC	CASSQGRWGEQFF
TRBJ1-1	TRBV2	TRBD1	-	TGTGCCAGCAGACCTGGGGGGACAGAAGAAGCTTTCTTT	CASRPGGTEEAFF
TRBJ1-3	TRBV2	-	-	TGTGCCAGCAGCTTAGGGCGTTCTGGAAACACCATATATTTT	CASSLGRSGNTIYF
TRBJ2-7	TRBV6-6	-	once	TGTGCCAGCAGTCCCGAAGGGGGGGGGCCCTACGAGCAGTACTTC	CASSPEGGGPYEQYF
TRBJ2-1	TRBV2	-	once	TGTGCCAGCAGTGAGCAGGGGCCTTTGGACAATGAGCAGTTCTTC	CASSEQGPLDNEQFF
TRBJ1-3	TRBV6-6	-	-	TGTGCCAGCAGTCCCGGGGGGAGTACTGGAAACACCATATATTTT	CASSPGGSTGNTIYF
TRBJ1-1	TRBV18	TRBD1	-	TGTGCCAGCTCACCCGGACAGGGGACTGAAGCTTTCTTT	CASSPGQGTEAFF
TRBJ1-6	TRBV6-2/TRBV6-3	-	-	TGTGCCAGCAGTTACTCGATTGGGGGGAATTCACCCCTCCACTTT	CASSYSIGGNSPLHF
TRBJ1-5	TRBV6-5	TRBD1	-	TGTGCCAGCAGCTTTCTCCAGGGGGGAGATCAGCCCCAGCATTTT	CASSFLQGGDQPQHF
TRBJ2-1	TRBV2	TRBD1	-	TGTGCCAGCAGTCTCCGGGACAGGGGAGCGGATGAGCAGTTCTTC	CASSLRDRGADEQFF
TRBJ2-1	TRBV2	TRBD2	-	TGTGCCAGCAGAGGCGGGAGGAGAAATGAGCAGTTCTTC	CASRGGRRNEQFF
TRBJ1-5	TRBV27	-	-	TGTGCCAGCAGTTTACGTTTCCAGAGCAATCAGCCCCAGCATTTT	CASSLRFQSNQPQHF
TRBJ1-1	TRBV5-5	-	-	TGTGCCAGCAGTTCACGGGGCAGGGAAGGGACTGAAGCTTTCTTT	CASSSRGREGTEAFF
TRBJ1-2	TRBV2	-	few	TGTGCCAGCAGTGGTATCCAGGCGCATGGCTACACCTTC	CASSGIQAHGYTF
TRBJ2-6	TRBV6-1	-	once	TGTGCCAGCAGTGAAGGCCCTGGGGCCAACGTCCTGACTTTC	CASSEGPGANVLTF
TRBJ2-7	TRBV6-6	-	-	TGTGCCAGCACCCGGACTGAGTCCTACGAGCAGTACTTC	CASTRTESYEQYF